This entry lists 27 T cell receptor beta chains sequenced from one sample in a study of Ad26.COV2.S vaccination and SARS-CoV-2 variants. The treatment denotes: roughly 18 received Ad26.COV2.S at low or high dose, single or two shots; about 5 received placebo; per-sample allocation not given. Day 63 after the first injection of vaccine or placebo was the sampling time. This table comes from immunoSEQ multiplex PCR, and its TCRdb copy is limited to in-frame clones, with some not included. Of 200,000 to 250,000 clones in the sample, around 89% were seen once. This material consisted of peripheral blood, taken in a trial of Ad26.COV2.S vaccine versus placebo. The receptors stem from a person between 18 and 65 years old who received the Ad26.COV2.S COVID-19 vaccine or a placebo.

V usage is TRBV14 and J usage is TRBJ1-1; maybe TRBD1 (5 bases). The V gene lost 2 bases and the J gene lost 3 bases, with 16 bases spanning the gap. Germline V gene data show CDR1 as SGHDN and CDR2 as FVKESK. This CDR3 spans 16 amino acids. CDR3 in DNA: TGTGCCAGCAGCCAACCGAGCACAGGAGCAGACACTGAAGCTTTCTTT. Residues: CASSQPSTGADTEAFF.

To note about this clone: Additional DNA sequences in this sample encode the identical CDR3. This rearrangement joins TRBV4-3 to TRBJ2-3; D possibly corresponds to TRBD2 (5 bases). There are 15 residues in the CDR3. Trimming took off 1 base at V and 2 bases at J, with 10 bases between the two ends. Looked up from germline, CDR1 is LGHNA and CDR2 is YSLEER. This CDR3 is CASSQAGYPTDTQYF. CDR3 nucleotides: TGCGCCAGCAGCCAAGCGGGATATCCCACAGATACGCAGTATTTT.

The CDR3 spells CASSLAMGTGSRYNSPLHF. DNA of the CDR3: TGTGCCAGCAGCTTAGCGATGGGGACAGGGAGCCGCTATAATTCACCCCTCCACTTT. The V and J genes are TRBV7-9 and TRBJ1-6; TRBD1 agrees at 9 bases. The CDR3 covers 19 residues. The V and J ends lost 0 bases and 3 bases, in that order; junction bases with no gene match: 9. From germline, CDR1 is SEHNR and CDR2 FQNEAQ (reference sequence).

This clone has just one count. The V call is TRBV7-9, the J call TRBJ2-1; tentative D call: TRBD1 (6 bases). This CDR3 has 16 residues. V gave up 2 bases and J gave up 0 bases, with 11 bases separating them. CDR1 and CDR2 (germline): SEHNR, FQNEAQ (reference sequence). Written as DNA, the CDR3 is TGTGCCAGCAGCTTATTCAGGGGAAGCTCCTACAATGAGCAGTTCTTC. Amino acids: CASSLFRGSSYNEQFF.

The gene calls are TRBV7-9 and TRBJ1-1, with D perhaps TRBD1 (6 bases). Looked up from germline, CDR1 is SEHNR and CDR2 is FQNEAQ (reference sequence). Trimming pared 7 bases from V and 4 bases from J, leaving 19 bases between. This CDR3 spans 15 amino acids. CDR3 loop: CASTRAGRRGTEAFF. In nucleotides, the CDR3 is TGTGCCAGCACCCGAGCGGGGCGCAGGGGCACTGAAGCTTTCTTT.

The V gene is TRBV19, the J gene TRBJ2-2; D perhaps matches TRBD2 (5 bases). Germline CDR1 LNHDA, CDR2 SQIVND (reference sequence). V was trimmed by 5 bases and J by 4 bases, leaving 14 bases between them. CDR3 length: 15 residues. This CDR3 reads CASSEWTASTGELFF. The CDR3 DNA is TGTGCCAGTAGTGAATGGACTGCCTCCACCGGGGAGCTGTTTTTT.

The table lists this clone with a few counts. V and J are TRBV20-1 and TRBJ2-2, with D possibly matching TRBD1 (5 bases). The germline V and J ends were trimmed by 6 bases and 7 bases, with 6 bases remaining between them. From germline, CDR1 is DFQATT and CDR2 SNEGSKA (reference sequence). The length of the CDR3 is 10 residues. The CDR3 DNA reads TGCAGTGCGCAGGGCGGGGAGCTGTTTTTT. This gives the protein CSAQGGELFF.

The V and J genes are TRBV3-1 (or the pseudogene TRBV3-2) and TRBJ1-4, with 9 bases lining up with TRBD1. The ends lost 1 base at V and 6 bases at J; junction bases unmatched: 3. CDR1 is LGHDT and CDR2 is YNNKEL in the germline V gene (reference sequence). CDR3 length: 15 residues. The CDR3 coding sequence is TGTGCCAGCAGCCAAGGAGGGACAGGGTATGAAAAACTGTTTTTT. Its translation is CASSQGGTGYEKLFF.

This rearrangement joins TRBV19 to TRBJ2-5, with 9 bases aligning to TRBD2. Germline-derived CDR1 and CDR2 are LNHDA and SQIVND (reference sequence). The length of the CDR3 is 15 residues. V gave up 5 bases and J gave up 5 bases; unmatched junction bases: 9. In nucleotides, the CDR3 is TGTGCCAGTAGTGATCGAGCGGGGGGCCGGGAGACCCAGTACTTC. Protein sequence: CASSDRAGGRETQYF. Based on the CDR3 plus reference TRBV19 and TRBJ2-5, the full variable domain is DGGITQSPKYLFRKEGQNVTLSCEQNLNHDAMYWYRQDPGQGLRLIYYSQIVNDFQKGDIAEGYSVSREKKESFPLTVTSAQKNPTAFYLCASSDRAGGRETQYFGPGTRLLVL.

This chain links TRBV28 with TRBJ1-3; D is possibly TRBD1 (5 bases). V lost 2 bases and J 4 bases, leaving 15 bases between the germline ends. The V gene's germline CDR1 is MDHEN and CDR2 SYDVKM. This CDR3 has 16 residues. CDR3 nucleotides: TGTGCCAGCAGTTTACTAGGGTCCGGGGGGGGAAACACCATATATTTT. Translating gives CASSLLGSGGGNTIYF.

The chain couples TRBV7-6 to TRBJ1-4; 7 nucleotides align to TRBD1. The trim removed 6 bases at V and 6 bases at J, leaving 10 bases unmatched. Germline values: CDR1 SGHVS, CDR2 FNYEAQ. CDR3 length equals 15 residues. The CDR3 protein is CASRPGGRSDEKLFF. The CDR3 DNA reads as TGTGCCAGCAGGCCAGGGGGGCGGTCAGATGAAAAACTGTTTTTT.

The chain has TRBV24-1 and TRBJ2-1, with a tentative D call TRBD2 (5 bases). The ends were cut back, 2 bases at V and 15 bases at J, with 16 bases in the middle. The CDR3 has 13 amino acids. The germline V gene has CDR1 KGHDR and CDR2 SFDVKD. CDR3 sequence (DNA): TGTGCCACCAGTGATTCCATTAGCGAAATAGGGTTCTTC. Translated: CATSDSISEIGFF.

This chain uses TRBV2 with TRBJ2-1; 8 bases line up with TRBD2. The germline V gene encodes CDR1 SNHLY and CDR2 FYNNEI. The CDR3 is 15 amino acids. V dropped 7 bases and J dropped 4; count of bases not matched to a gene: 9. CDR3 in DNA: TGTGCCAGCACCGACGACGGGGGGGCTTACAATGAGCAGTTCTTC. Translated, it gives CASTDDGGAYNEQFF.

The chain links TRBV19 to TRBJ2-4; D is undetermined. V was pared by 10 bases and J by 0 bases, with 25 bases between. The V gene's germline CDR1 is LNHDA and CDR2 SQIVND (reference sequence). The CDR3 length is 18 residues. The CDR3, as DNA: TGTGCCACCCCGACCCGGGCTCCAAACACGATAGCCAAAAACATTCAGTACTTC. It yields the protein CATPTRAPNTIAKNIQYF.

A single count supports this clone. This chain joins TRBV5-4 and TRBJ2-5, with TRBD2 matching 10 bases. The CDR3 has 16 residues. Germline V gene lookup returns CDR1 SGHNT and CDR2 YYREEE (reference sequence). Germline trimming cut 0 bases from V and 6 bases from J; bases unmatched to any gene: 8. The CDR3: CASSLVLAGSMQTQYF. The CDR3 DNA sequence: TGTGCCAGCAGCTTGGTACTAGCGGGAAGTATGCAGACCCAGTACTTC.

This sequence joins TRBV9 and TRBJ2-3; possibly TRBD1 for D (5 bases). Germline V CDR1 and CDR2: SGDLS, YYNGEE. Between the trimmed V and J ends, which lost 3 bases and 7 bases, there was a span of 12 bases. The length of the CDR3 is 13 residues. CDR3 residues: CASSAPLGHTQYF. The CDR3 DNA follows: TGTGCCAGCAGCGCTCCTTTGGGGCATACGCAGTATTTT.

This clone was recorded a few times. The V and J genes are TRBV28 and TRBJ1-2; D is unresolved. Trimming cost V 6 bases and J 9 bases, with 8 bases left between them. Germline CDR1 is MDHEN and CDR2 is SYDVKM. This CDR3 is built from 10 residues. For the CDR3, the DNA is TGTGCCAGCAGACAAAGGCGCTACACCTTC. Its translation: CASRQRRYTF.

This chain links TRBV30 with TRBJ1-1; possibly TRBD1 for D (5 bases). Germline assignment: CDR1 GTSNPN and CDR2 SVGIG (reference sequence). The CDR3 has 15 amino acids. V lost 3 bases, J lost 4 bases, and 18 bases lay in between. The CDR3: CAWRGETWGGTEAFF. Written as DNA, the CDR3 is TGTGCCTGGAGAGGGGAGACCTGGGGAGGCACTGAAGCTTTCTTT. Full variable domain (outside the CDR3, taken from reference TRBV30 and TRBJ1-1): SQTIHQWPATLVQPVGSPLSLECTVEGTSNPNLYWYRQAAGRGLQLLFYSVGIGQISSEVPQNLSASRPQDRQFILSSKKLLLSDSGFYLCAWRGETWGGTEAFFGQGTRLTVV.

The CDR3: CASSEAGRGYTDTQYF. The CDR3 region has the DNA TGTGCCAGCAGTGAGGCCGGGCGGGGATACACAGATACGCAGTATTTT. The genes are TRBV6-1 and TRBJ2-3; D is perhaps TRBD2 (6 bases). The V gene lost 3 bases and the J gene lost 2 bases, with 15 bases spanning the gap. The CDR3 runs to 16 residues. CDR1 is MNHNS and CDR2 is SASEGT in the germline V gene.

This rearrangement joins TRBV7-3 to TRBJ1-5, with a possible D match to TRBD1 (5 bases). The CDR3 has 13 residues. Between the trimmed V and J ends, which lost 0 bases and 5 bases, there was a span of 5 bases. Germline lookup yields CDR1 SGHTA and CDR2 FQGTGA. CDR3 sequence: CASSLTTDQPQHF. In DNA form, the CDR3 reads TGTGCCAGCAGCTTAACGACAGATCAGCCCCAGCATTTT.

This clone was detected a few times. This rearrangement joins TRBV9 to TRBJ2-2, with TRBD1 as a possible D gene (5 bases). The CDR3 loop spans 15 amino acids. V shed 3 bases and J shed 4 bases, with 13 bases lying between them. CDR1 and CDR2 from the germline V gene are SGDLS and YYNGEE. CDR3 DNA: TGTGCCAGCAGCGCCCGGACACAATTCACCGGGGAGCTGTTTTTT. Translation gives CASSARTQFTGELFF. The full variable domain, with the rest looked up from reference TRBV9 and TRBJ2-2, is DSGVTQTPKHLITATGQRVTLRCSPRSGDLSVYWYQQSLDQGLQFLIQYYNGEERAKGNILERFSAQQFPDLHSELNLSSLELGDSALYFCASSARTQFTGELFFGEGSRLTVL.

This clone was recorded once. The CDR3 spells CASSPTSSYEQYF. CDR3 DNA sequence: TGTGCCAGCTCCCCTACCTCGTCCTACGAGCAGTACTTC. The V and J genes are TRBV18 and TRBJ2-7, with no clear D. There are 13 residues in the CDR3. Germline assignment: CDR1 KGHSH and CDR2 LQKENI. V lost 6 bases to trimming and J lost 1 base, with 10 bases between them.

This clone was seen only once. The V and J genes are TRBV19 and TRBJ1-1, with D hard to call. CDR1 and CDR2 (germline): LNHDA, SQIVND (reference sequence). The CDR3 length is 14 residues. With 3 bases removed from V and 11 bases from J, the gap between germline ends came to 19 bases. The CDR3, as DNA: TGTGCCAGTAGTATGGGAGCCCCAAAGGATCGGGCTTTCTTT. Its translation: CASSMGAPKDRAFF.

In its sample, this clone was seen once. The chain uses TRBV4-2 and TRBJ2-1; TRBD2 matches 10 bases. Losses at the gene ends were 0 bases for V and 8 bases for J; bases not matched to a gene: 16. This CDR3 contains 19 residues. Germline V lookup: CDR1 LGHNA, CDR2 YNFKEQ. The CDR3 DNA is TGTGCCAGCAGCCAAGATCCAGAAGCGGGAGGGATACGTAACGATGAGCAGTTCTTC. Translated, it gives CASSQDPEAGGIRNDEQFF.

The genes are TRBV7-8 and TRBJ1-3; 9 bases match TRBD1. Germline trimming cut 5 bases from V and 4 bases from J; bases unmatched to any gene: 6. The germline CDR1 and CDR2 sequences are SGHVS and FQNEAQ. This CDR3 comprises 15 residues. In DNA form, the CDR3 reads TGTGCCAGCAGCGCACAGGGGGCGATAGGAAACACCATATATTTT. Its protein product is CASSAQGAIGNTIYF.

As to this clone: The same CDR3 is also encoded by other DNA sequences in this sample. The CDR3 region has the DNA TGTGCCAGCAGTTTGCAGGGGAACTATGGCTACACCTTC. Protein sequence: CASSLQGNYGYTF. The V gene is TRBV12-3 or TRBV12-4, the J gene TRBJ1-2; tentatively, D is TRBD1 (6 bases). With 3 bases removed from V and 2 bases from J, the gap between germline ends came to 7 bases. This CDR3 has 13 residues.

This chain's CDR3 is CAWDREDTEAFF. The CDR3 DNA follows: TGTGCCTGGGACAGGGAGGACACTGAAGCTTTCTTT. This rearrangement joins TRBV30 to TRBJ1-1; TRBD1 matches 7 bases. Germline V lookup: CDR1 GTSNPN, CDR2 SVGIG (reference sequence). V was pared by 5 bases and J by 3 bases, with 3 bases of the junction left unmatched. This CDR3 region has 12 residues. Supplemented by reference TRBV30 and TRBJ1-1, the full variable domain reads SQTIHQWPATLVQPVGSPLSLECTVEGTSNPNLYWYRQAAGRGLQLLFYSVGIGQISSEVPQNLSASRPQDRQFILSSKKLLLSDSGFYLCAWDREDTEAFFGQGTRLTVV.